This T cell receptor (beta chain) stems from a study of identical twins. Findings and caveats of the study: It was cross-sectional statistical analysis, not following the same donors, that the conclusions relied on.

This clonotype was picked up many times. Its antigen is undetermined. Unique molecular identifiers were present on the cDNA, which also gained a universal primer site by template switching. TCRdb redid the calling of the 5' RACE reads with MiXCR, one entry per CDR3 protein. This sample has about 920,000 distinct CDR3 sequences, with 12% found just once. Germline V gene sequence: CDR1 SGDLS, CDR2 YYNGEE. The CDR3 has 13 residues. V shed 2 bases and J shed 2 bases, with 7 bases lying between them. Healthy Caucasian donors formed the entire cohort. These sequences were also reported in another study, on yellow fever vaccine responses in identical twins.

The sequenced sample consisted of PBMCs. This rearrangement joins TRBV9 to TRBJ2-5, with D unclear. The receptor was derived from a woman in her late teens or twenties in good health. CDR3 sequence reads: CASSVQEQETQYF. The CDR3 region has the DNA TGTGCCAGCAGCGTGCAAGAACAAGAGACCCAGTACTTC.